Each of the 15 T cell receptor beta chains below was sequenced from the same sample in a study of cytomegalovirus exposure and HLA in healthy donors. The PCR employed 60 Vbeta primers together with 13 Jbeta primers. Clones were sequenced by immunoSEQ multiplex PCR, and TCRdb holds only the in-frame ones, with some missing. The sample has fewer than 70,000 clones. Sequenced input: PBMCs. The receptor set was obtained from a man aged 30 to 39 in good health and CMV-seropositive.

The chain is built from TRBV9 and TRBJ2-7; 14 nucleotides match TRBD2. CDR1 and CDR2 from the germline V gene are SGDLS and YYNGEE. The length of the CDR3 is 17 residues. V shed 0 bases, J shed 5 bases, and the junction held 7 bases outside the gene matches. CDR3 in DNA: TGTGCCAGCAGCGTAGAGTGGGGGACTAGCGGGAGCCACGAGCAGTACTTC. Residues: CASSVEWGTSGSHEQYF.

The genes are TRBV5-1 and TRBJ2-7; possible D gene TRBD1, 6 bases. There are 15 residues in the CDR3. V was clipped by 3 bases and J by 4 bases, with 17 bases between them. Germline V lookup: CDR1 SGHRS, CDR2 YFSETQ. This chain's CDR3 is CASSYGTNGVYEQYF. CDR3 coding DNA: TGCGCCAGCAGCTATGGGACAAATGGGGTATACGAGCAGTACTTC.

This chain links TRBV19 with TRBJ1-2; D remains unclear. The germline V gene has CDR1 LNHDA and CDR2 SQIVND (reference sequence). The CDR3 spans 15 residues. V shed 0 bases and J shed 7 bases, with 15 bases lying between them. As DNA, the CDR3 is TGTGCCAGTAGTATAGATACCATCAGGCGGGGTGGCTACACCTTC. It translates to CASSIDTIRRGGYTF.

CDR3 in amino acids: CAWSVLFSNQPQHF. For the CDR3, the DNA is TGTGCCTGGAGTGTCTTGTTTAGCAATCAGCCCCAGCATTTT. The chain has TRBV30 and TRBJ1-5, with D unresolved. Trimming removed 0 bases from V and 0 bases from J, with 6 bases in between. From germline, CDR1 is GTSNPN and CDR2 SVGIG (reference sequence). This CDR3 has 14 residues. The variable domain in full, completed from reference TRBV30 and TRBJ1-5, reads SQTIHQWPATLVQPVGSPLSLECTVEGTSNPNLYWYRQAAGRGLQLLFYSVGIGQISSEVPQNLSASRPQDRQFILSSKKLLLSDSGFYLCAWSVLFSNQPQHFGDGTRLSIL.

This chain joins TRBV9 and TRBJ2-3, with 10 bases lining up with TRBD2. Germline V gives CDR1 SGDLS, CDR2 YYNGEE. The CDR3 runs to 19 residues. V was pared by 0 bases and J by 0 bases, with 10 bases of the junction left unmatched. DNA of the CDR3: TGTGCCAGCAGCGTAGGTAGCGGGGGGCGTATGTCTAGCACAGATACGCAGTATTTT. It is translated as CASSVGSGGRMSSTDTQYF.

The CDR3 sequence is CASSRTGTENNEQFF. CDR3 DNA: TGTGCCAGTAGCCGGACCGGGACAGAGAACAATGAGCAGTTCTTC. V gene TRBV19 combines with J gene TRBJ2-1; 7 bases match TRBD1. The CDR3 has 15 amino acids. Germline V CDR1 and CDR2: LNHDA, SQIVND (reference sequence). V shed 6 bases, J shed 5 bases, and the junction held 10 bases outside the gene matches. Combining the CDR3 with reference TRBV19 and TRBJ2-1 gives the whole variable domain DGGITQSPKYLFRKEGQNVTLSCEQNLNHDAMYWYRQDPGQGLRLIYYSQIVNDFQKGDIAEGYSVSREKKESFPLTVTSAQKNPTAFYLCASSRTGTENNEQFFGPGTRLTVL.

The CDR3 DNA reads as TGTGCCATCTATAGCGGGGGGTACAATGAGCAGTTCTTC. Protein sequence: CAIYSGGYNEQFF. The chain has TRBV10-3 and TRBJ2-1, with 10 bases matching TRBD2. With 8 bases clipped from V and 4 bases from J, the junction kept 2 bases outside the gene matches. CDR3 length: 13 residues. Germline lookup yields CDR1 ENHRY and CDR2 SYGVKD.

V and J are TRBV5-6 and TRBJ1-1; 10 positions agree with TRBD1. Germline V gene lookup returns CDR1 SGHDT and CDR2 YYEEEE. V dropped 2 bases and J dropped 5; count of bases not matched to a gene: 6. The CDR3 length is 15 residues. The CDR3 sequence: CASSFTGQGKTEAFF. In nucleotides, the CDR3 is TGTGCCAGCAGCTTCACGGGACAGGGGAAGACTGAAGCTTTCTTT. The full variable domain, completed using reference TRBV5-6 and TRBJ1-1, is DAGVTQSPTHLIKTRGQQVTLRCSPKSGHDTVSWYQQALGQGPQFIFQYYEEEERQRGNFPDRFSGHQFPNYSSELNVNALLLGDSALYLCASSFTGQGKTEAFFGQGTRLTVV.

The V call is TRBV5-1, the J call TRBJ2-3; 11 bases agree with TRBD2. The V gene end was trimmed by 3 bases and the J gene end by 1 base; junction bases not matched to a gene: 1. The CDR3 extends over 15 amino acids. The germline V gene encodes CDR1 SGHRS and CDR2 YFSETQ. The CDR3 region has the DNA TGCGCCAGCAGCTATAGCGGGAGGGGCACAGATACGCAGTATTTT. This encodes CASSYSGRGTDTQYF. The whole variable domain, remainder taken from reference TRBV5-1 and TRBJ2-3, is KAGVTQTPRYLIKTRGQQVTLSCSPISGHRSVSWYQQTPGQGLQFLFEYFSETQRNKGNFPGRFSGRQFSNSRSEMNVSTLELGDSALYLCASSYSGRGTDTQYFGPGTRLTVL.

This sequence joins TRBV5-1 and TRBJ2-3; TRBD1 is a possible D gene (5 bases). CDR1 and CDR2 (germline): SGHRS, YFSETQ. The ends were cut back, 5 bases at V and 0 bases at J, with 16 bases in the middle. This CDR3 has 16 amino acids. CDR3 in amino acids: CASSSTRVRSTDTQYF. The CDR3 DNA follows: TGCGCCAGCAGTTCTACCAGGGTTAGGAGCACAGATACGCAGTATTTT.

The gene calls are TRBV19 and TRBJ2-7, with TRBD2 matching 12 bases. Germline CDR1 is LNHDA and CDR2 is SQIVND (reference sequence). V shed 9 bases, J shed 5 bases, and the junction held 5 bases outside the gene matches. This CDR3 spans 13 amino acids. The CDR3: CASTTSGGNEQYF. DNA for the CDR3: TGTGCCAGCACGACTAGCGGGGGAAACGAGCAGTACTTC.

This chain connects TRBV4-1 to TRBJ1-2; no clear D. Germline V gene sequence: CDR1 MGHRA, CDR2 YSYEKL. This CDR3 has 12 residues. The ends were cut back, 3 bases at V and 5 bases at J, with 7 bases in the middle. The CDR3 sequence: CASSQAGYGYTF. In nucleotides, the CDR3 is TGCGCCAGCAGCCAGGCGGGGTATGGCTACACCTTC.

V is TRBV6-6 and J is TRBJ2-2, with 11 bases matching TRBD2. The germline gives CDR1 MNHNY, CDR2 SVGAGI (reference sequence). The CDR3 contains 15 residues. The trim removed 10 bases at V and 2 bases at J, leaving 6 bases unmatched. CDR3 DNA sequence: TGTGCCACCCGGGGGACTAGCGGAAACACCGGGGAGCTGTTTTTT. It is translated as CATRGTSGNTGELFF.

The chain uses TRBV6-1 and TRBJ1-5; no definite D call. CDR3 length equals 15 residues. Germline V gene lookup returns CDR1 MNHNS and CDR2 SASEGT. Trimming took 0 bases from V and 6 from J, leaving 12 bases between them. Written as DNA, the CDR3 is TGTGCCAGCAGTGAAGCGTGGGTGTCGGGTCAGCCCCAGCATTTT. Amino acid sequence: CASSEAWVSGQPQHF.

The CDR3, as DNA: TGTGCCAGCTCTACTCTAGCGGGAGTCGTCACCGGGGAGCTGTTTTTT. This translates into CASSTLAGVVTGELFF. V and J are TRBV18 and TRBJ2-2; 10 bases align to TRBD2. This CDR3 is built from 16 residues. CDR1 is KGHSH, CDR2 LQKENI, per germline. Trimming cost V 6 bases and J 4 bases; bases outside gene matches: 8.